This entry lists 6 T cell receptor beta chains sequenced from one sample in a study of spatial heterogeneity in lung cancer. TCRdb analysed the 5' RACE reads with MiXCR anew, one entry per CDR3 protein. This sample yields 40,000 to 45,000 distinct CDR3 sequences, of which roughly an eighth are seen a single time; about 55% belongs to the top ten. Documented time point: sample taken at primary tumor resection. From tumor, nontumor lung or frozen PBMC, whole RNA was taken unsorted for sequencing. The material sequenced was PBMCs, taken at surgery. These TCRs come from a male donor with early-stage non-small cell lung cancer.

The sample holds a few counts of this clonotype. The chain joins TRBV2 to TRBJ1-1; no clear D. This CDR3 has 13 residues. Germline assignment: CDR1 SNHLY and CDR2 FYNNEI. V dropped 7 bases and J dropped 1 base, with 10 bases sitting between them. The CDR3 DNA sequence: TGTGCCAGCACTCGGGAGCCGAACACTGAAGCTTTCTTT. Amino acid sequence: CASTREPNTEAFF.

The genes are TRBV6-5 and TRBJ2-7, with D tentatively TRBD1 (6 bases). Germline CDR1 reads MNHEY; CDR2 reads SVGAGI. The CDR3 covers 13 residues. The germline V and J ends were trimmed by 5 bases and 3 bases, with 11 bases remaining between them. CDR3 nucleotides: TGTGCCAGCAGTCCCGGACAGTACTACGAGCAGTACTTC. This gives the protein CASSPGQYYEQYF.

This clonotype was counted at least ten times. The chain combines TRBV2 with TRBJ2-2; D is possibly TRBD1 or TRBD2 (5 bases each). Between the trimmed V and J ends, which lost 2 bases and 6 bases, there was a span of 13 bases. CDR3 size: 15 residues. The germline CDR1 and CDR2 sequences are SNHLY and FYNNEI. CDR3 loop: CASSEPGTKAGELFF. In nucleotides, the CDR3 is TGTGCCAGCAGTGAACCCGGGACCAAGGCCGGGGAGCTGTTTTTT.

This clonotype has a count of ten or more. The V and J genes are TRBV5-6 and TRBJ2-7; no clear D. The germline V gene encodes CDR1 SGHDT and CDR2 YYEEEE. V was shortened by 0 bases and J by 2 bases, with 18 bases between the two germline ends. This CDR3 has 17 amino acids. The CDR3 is CASSLGLKPFSPYEQYF. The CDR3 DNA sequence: TGTGCCAGCAGCTTGGGGCTAAAGCCTTTTTCCCCCTACGAGCAGTACTTC. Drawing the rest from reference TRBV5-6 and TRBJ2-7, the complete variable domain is DAGVTQSPTHLIKTRGQQVTLRCSPKSGHDTVSWYQQALGQGPQFIFQYYEEEERQRGNFPDRFSGHQFPNYSSELNVNALLLGDSALYLCASSLGLKPFSPYEQYFGPGTRLTVT.

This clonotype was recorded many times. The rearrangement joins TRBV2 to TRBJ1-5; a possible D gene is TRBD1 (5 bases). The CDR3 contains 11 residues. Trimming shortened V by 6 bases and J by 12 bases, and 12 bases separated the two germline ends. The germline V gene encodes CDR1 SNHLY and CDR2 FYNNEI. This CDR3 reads CASRRGAHQHF. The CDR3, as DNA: TGTGCCAGCAGAAGAGGGGCACACCAGCATTTT.

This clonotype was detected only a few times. CDR3 in DNA: TGCAGTGCTAGGGGGGAGAACACCGGGGAGCTGTTTTTT. Protein: CSARGENTGELFF. The chain uses TRBV20-1 and TRBJ2-2; D is tentatively TRBD1 or TRBD2 (5 bases each). Germline CDR1 and CDR2: DFQATT and SNEGSKA (reference sequence). Trimming cost V 3 bases and J 1 base, with 6 bases left between them. This CDR3 spans 13 amino acids.